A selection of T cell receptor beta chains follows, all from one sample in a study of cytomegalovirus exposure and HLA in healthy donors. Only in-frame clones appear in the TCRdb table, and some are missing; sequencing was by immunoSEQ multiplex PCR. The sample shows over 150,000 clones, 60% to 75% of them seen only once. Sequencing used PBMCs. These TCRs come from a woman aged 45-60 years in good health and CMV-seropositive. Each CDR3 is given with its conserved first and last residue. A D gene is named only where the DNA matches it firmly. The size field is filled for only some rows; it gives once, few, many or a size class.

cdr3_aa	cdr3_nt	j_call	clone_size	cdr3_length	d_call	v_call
CASSLNRDRGQKQYF	TGTGCCAGCAGTCTCAATCGGGACAGGGGGCAAAAGCAGTACTTC	TRBJ2-7	few	15	TRBD1	TRBV28
CASSLREGANTGELFF	TGTGCCAGCAGCTTACGAGAGGGGGCGAACACCGGGGAGCTGTTTTTT	TRBJ2-2	NA	16	NA	TRBV11-2
CASSKEGDRGHFGLSEAFF	TGTGCCAGCAGCAAAGAAGGGGACAGGGGGCACTTCGGACTCAGTGAAGCTTTCTTT	TRBJ1-1	NA	19	NA	TRBV21-1
CASSRGRKETQYF	TGCGCCAGCAGCAGGGGGCGAAAAGAGACCCAGTACTTC	TRBJ2-5	NA	13	TRBD1	TRBV10-2
CASSPLSETEAFF	TGTGCCAGCAGCCCCTTATCCGAGACTGAAGCTTTCTTT	TRBJ1-1	NA	13	NA	TRBV27
CASSPGIYGYTF	TGTGCCAGCAGCCCCGGGATCTATGGCTACACCTTC	TRBJ1-2	few	12	NA	TRBV5-6
CASTRLSLPFYTEAFF	TGTGCCAGCACCCGACTAAGCTTACCTTTCTACACTGAAGCTTTCTTT	TRBJ1-1	few	16	NA	TRBV5-8
CASSLVANWNTEAFF	TGTGCCAGCAGCTTGGTCGCCAACTGGAACACTGAAGCTTTCTTT	TRBJ1-1	NA	15	NA	TRBV5-5
CASSRSGAQYTEAFF	TGTGCCAGCAGCCGGTCAGGGGCACAGTACACTGAAGCTTTCTTT	TRBJ1-1	NA	15	NA	TRBV11-1
CASSRTSGELLQNEQFF	TGTGCCAGCAGCCGGACTAGCGGGGAGCTATTACAGAATGAGCAGTTCTTC	TRBJ2-1	NA	17	TRBD2	TRBV11-2
CASSRYTGAPNEKLFF	TGTGCCAGCAGCAGATATACAGGGGCCCCTAATGAAAAACTGTTTTTT	TRBJ1-4	once	16	TRBD1	TRBV5-6
CASGQRGGRETQYF	TGTGCCAGCGGGCAGCGGGGGGGCCGAGAGACCCAGTACTTC	TRBJ2-5	NA	14	TRBD2	TRBV5-8
CASSIRGGAEKLFF	TGTGCCAGCAGCATAAGGGGGGGAGCAGAAAAACTGTTTTTT	TRBJ1-4	NA	14	NA	TRBV7-9
CASSLIASEQFF	TGTGCCAGCAGCTTGATCGCGTCTGAGCAGTTCTTC	TRBJ2-1	NA	12	NA	TRBV5-6
CASSIMAGGDRGYTF	TGTGCCAGTAGTATAATGGCAGGAGGTGATCGTGGCTACACCTTC	TRBJ1-2	NA	15	NA	TRBV19
CSAQGFFYEQYF	TGCAGCGCTCAGGGGTTCTTCTACGAGCAGTACTTC	TRBJ2-7	NA	12	NA	TRBV29-1